What follows are 3 T cell receptor beta chains derived from one specimen sequenced in a study of blood T cell repertoires in COVID-19. Assay used: immunoSEQ multiplex PCR; TCRdb lists only in-frame clones, some missing. This table has over 110,000 clones, 88% appearing once. The sequencing input was peripheral blood. The receptors here all came from a man in his 70s with acute or convalescent COVID-19.

This clone came up a few times. This sequence joins TRBV7-3 and TRBJ1-6; D call uncertain. V dropped 5 bases and J dropped 7 bases, with 9 bases sitting between them. Germline CDR1 is SGHTA and CDR2 is FQGTGA. This CDR3 is 13 amino acids long. For the CDR3, the DNA is TGTGCCAGCAGCCTATATAGAAATTCACCCCTCCACTTT. Translated, it gives CASSLYRNSPLHF.

This chain connects TRBV9 to TRBJ2-3; 9 positions match TRBD1. The germline V gene encodes CDR1 SGDLS and CDR2 YYNGEE. The V segment lost 0 bases and the J segment 2 bases; nucleotides outside the gene matches: 4. The CDR3 contains 16 residues. CDR3 nucleotides: TGTGCCAGCAGCGTAGCCGGGACAGGGCACACAGATACGCAGTATTTT. It translates to CASSVAGTGHTDTQYF.

The chain joins TRBV2 to TRBJ1-1; a possible D gene is TRBD1 (6 bases). CDR3 length equals 19 residues. Trimming stripped 6 bases from V and 1 base from J, with 27 bases between. Germline lookup yields CDR1 SNHLY and CDR2 FYNNEI. CDR3 loop: CASSPLGTGTWAGNTEAFF. DNA of the CDR3: TGTGCCAGCAGCCCATTAGGTACCGGGACATGGGCTGGGAACACTGAAGCTTTCTTT.